The entry below describes one T cell receptor (beta chain). Its antigen remains unknown. This record belongs to a study of CD8 T cells in ankylosing spondylitis. Study results and caveats: It was reported that disease-linked clones were significantly enriched in matched ankylosing spondylitis synovial fluid. Some of the motif variants had earlier been found in reactive arthritis patients' fluid and blood.

By quantitative 5'-RACE with molecular barcodes, the TCR beta libraries were made. TCRdb independently ran MiXCR on the 5' RACE reads; one entry per CDR3 protein. The table records about 280,000 distinct CDR3 sequences, roughly 20% of them present only once. Per the germline V gene, CDR1 is DFQATT and CDR2 is SNEGSKA (reference sequence). Between the trimmed V and J ends, which lost 2 bases and 2 bases, there was a span of 18 bases. The CDR3 sequence is 17 residues long. The TCR sequence derives from a male donor with ankylosing spondylitis or in good health (not recorded which). This chain links TRBV20-1 with TRBJ1-4; D ambiguous. The sample taken for sequencing was blood, either unsorted or a sorted T cell fraction (not recorded which). The CDR3 DNA is TGCAGTGCTAGACCCTTAGGGCCGACGGATACTAATGAAAAACTGTTTTTT. This encodes CSARPLGPTDTNEKLFF.